This TCR beta chain stems from a study of control samples from healthy donors and cancer patients. V shed 4 bases and J shed 3 bases, with 9 bases lying between them. From germline, CDR1 is SQVTM and CDR2 ANQGSEA. The CDR3 consists of 12 residues. Sequenced by immunoSEQ multiplex PCR; TCRdb stores in-frame clones only, minus some. Of some 77,000 clones in the sample, 85% to 90% were seen once. The sequence was collected from a woman aged 55-70 years in good health. The sequencing input was blood. V gene TRBV29-1 combines with J gene TRBJ1-2; D unclear. This chain's CDR3 is CSVVHSHYGYTF. CDR3 bases: TGCAGCGTTGTACACAGCCACTATGGCTACACCTTC.